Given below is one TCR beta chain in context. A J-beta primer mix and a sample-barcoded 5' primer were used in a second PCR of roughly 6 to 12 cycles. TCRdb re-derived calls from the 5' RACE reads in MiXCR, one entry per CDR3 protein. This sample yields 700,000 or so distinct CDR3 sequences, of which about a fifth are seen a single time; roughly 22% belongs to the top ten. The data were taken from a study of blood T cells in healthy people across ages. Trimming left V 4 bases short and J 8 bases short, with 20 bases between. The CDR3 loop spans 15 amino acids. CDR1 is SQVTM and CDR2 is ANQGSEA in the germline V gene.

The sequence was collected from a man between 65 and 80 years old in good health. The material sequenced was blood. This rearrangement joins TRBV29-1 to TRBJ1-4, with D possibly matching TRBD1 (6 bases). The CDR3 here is CSVGQASRYREKLFF. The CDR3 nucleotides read TGCAGCGTTGGACAGGCGTCGCGATATCGGGAAAAACTGTTTTTT.